This is a list of T cell receptor beta chains from one sample in a study of T cells expressing NK-cell markers. TCRdb re-called the 5' RACE reads, yielding one record per CDR3 amino acid sequence without DNA. Recorded for this sample: 300,000 to 450,000 distinct CDR3 sequences. Sequencing was done on a sample of blood T cells: a sorted CD56 or NKG2C T cell subset, CD4+ or CD8+ T cells, or bulk PBMC T cells (not recorded which). The receptors come from a man aged 18-75 years in good health. The CDR3 runs from the conserved cysteine through the conserved F or W.

cdr3_aa	j_call	v_call
CASSYSPDTSNEQFF	TRBJ2-1	TRBV6-5
CASRTDSRLSYEQYF	TRBJ2-7	TRBV27
CASSQTSGGALQETQYF	TRBJ2-5	TRBV5-6
CASSYSRGRNTEAFF	TRBJ1-1	TRBV6-2/TRBV6-3
CATSRDPGGGSPLHF	TRBJ1-6	TRBV15
CASSRTSGGALRETQYF	TRBJ2-5	TRBV6-1
CASSKTTDGAYGYTF	TRBJ1-2	TRBV19
CSVEETRYGYTF	TRBJ1-2	TRBV29-1
CASSLEAGLQPQHF	TRBJ1-5	TRBV5-5
CASSLVVGRNTGELFF	TRBJ2-2	TRBV5-1
CASSPGTGLANEKLFF	TRBJ1-4	TRBV5-4
CASRVTPPQETQYF	TRBJ2-5	TRBV5-1
CASSLLGRGLSTDTQYF	TRBJ2-3	TRBV5-6
CSAESRGRSYEQYF	TRBJ2-7	TRBV20-1
CASSRRAGTSSYEQYF	TRBJ2-7	TRBV7-2
CASSFLDPNTEAFF	TRBJ1-1	TRBV5-1
CASSLGGTRNNIQYF	TRBJ2-4	TRBV7-9
CASRPPGQLNSPLHF	TRBJ1-6	TRBV6-1
CASTAGGGHSYEQYF	TRBJ2-7	TRBV6-1
CASSLVRALETQYF	TRBJ2-5	TRBV7-8
CASSPTITFGETQYF	TRBJ2-5	TRBV11-2
CSARDKERGIEQYF	TRBJ2-7	TRBV20-1
CASSYDPGQGEAFF	TRBJ1-1	TRBV5-5
CASSLVPGMNTGELFF	TRBJ2-2	TRBV7-7
CASSANQGRGSLPDTQYF	TRBJ2-3	TRBV18
CASRKQRLNEKLFF	TRBJ1-4	TRBV6-1
CASSLKQGIMTEAFF	TRBJ1-1	TRBV7-8
CASSEQGTYGYTF	TRBJ1-2	TRBV25-1
CASSLLLIQSYNEQFF	TRBJ2-1	TRBV5-6
CASSAPTTAYEQYF	TRBJ2-7	TRBV5-4
CARDRGGREQYF	TRBJ2-7	TRBV2
CASSQGLAGGYNEQFF	TRBJ2-1	TRBV3-1
CASAFGGNHEQYF	TRBJ2-7	TRBV12-3/TRBV12-4
CASSSLHGVTSGAYQETQYF	TRBJ2-5	TRBV5-1
CASSVGTGQGVEQYF	TRBJ2-7	TRBV9
CSVQTGHSYNEQFF	TRBJ2-1	TRBV20-1
CASSDGVLSALHF	TRBJ1-6	TRBV2
CASSQVTAANTGELFF	TRBJ2-2	TRBV3-1
CSAQGRGQPQHF	TRBJ1-5	TRBV20-1
CASGSQLNTEAFF	TRBJ1-1	TRBV12-5
CASNLGLAPYNEQFF	TRBJ2-1	TRBV12-3/TRBV12-4
CASSEALYRGLYEQYF	TRBJ2-7	TRBV6-1
CASSQSDRVTEAFF	TRBJ1-1	TRBV3-1
CASSPQMGSNTGELFF	TRBJ2-2	TRBV5-1
CASSQGGLISGELFF	TRBJ2-2	TRBV5-5
CASSPGGQIYEQYF	TRBJ2-7	TRBV28
CSVDSNRGRTYEQYF	TRBJ2-7	TRBV29-1
CASSLNFLGGNSPLHF	TRBJ1-6	TRBV5-1
CSATTSRGGREQYF	TRBJ2-7	TRBV20-1
CSTGQSNQPQHF	TRBJ1-5	TRBV20-1